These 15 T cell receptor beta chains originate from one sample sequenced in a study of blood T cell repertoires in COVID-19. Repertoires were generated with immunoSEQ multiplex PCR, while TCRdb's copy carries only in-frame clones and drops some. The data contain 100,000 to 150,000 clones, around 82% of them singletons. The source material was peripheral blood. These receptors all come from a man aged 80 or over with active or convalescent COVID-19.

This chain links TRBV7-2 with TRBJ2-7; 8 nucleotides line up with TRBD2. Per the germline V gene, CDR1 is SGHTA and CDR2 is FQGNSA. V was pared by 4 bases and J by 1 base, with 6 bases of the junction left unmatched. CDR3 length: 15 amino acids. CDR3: CASSSDAGGSYEQYF. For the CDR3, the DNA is TGTGCCAGCAGCTCCGACGCGGGGGGATCCTACGAGCAGTACTTC.

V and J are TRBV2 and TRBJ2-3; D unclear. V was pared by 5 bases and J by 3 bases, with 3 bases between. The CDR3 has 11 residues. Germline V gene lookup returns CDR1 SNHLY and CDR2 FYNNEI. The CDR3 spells CASSYTDTQYF. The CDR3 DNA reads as TGTGCCAGCAGTTATACAGATACGCAGTATTTT.

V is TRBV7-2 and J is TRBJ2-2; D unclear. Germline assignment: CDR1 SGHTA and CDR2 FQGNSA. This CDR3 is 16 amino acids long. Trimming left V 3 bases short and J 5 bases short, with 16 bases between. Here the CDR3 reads CASSLVSGSLTGELFF. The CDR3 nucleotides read TGTGCCAGCAGCTTGGTATCAGGTTCCCTGACCGGGGAGCTGTTTTTT.

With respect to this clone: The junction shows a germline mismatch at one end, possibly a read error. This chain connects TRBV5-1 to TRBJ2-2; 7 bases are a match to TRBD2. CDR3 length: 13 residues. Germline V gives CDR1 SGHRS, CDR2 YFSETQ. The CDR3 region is CASSLGGTGELFF. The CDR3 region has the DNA TGCGCCAGCAGTTTGGGAGGGACCGGGGAGCTGTTTTTT.

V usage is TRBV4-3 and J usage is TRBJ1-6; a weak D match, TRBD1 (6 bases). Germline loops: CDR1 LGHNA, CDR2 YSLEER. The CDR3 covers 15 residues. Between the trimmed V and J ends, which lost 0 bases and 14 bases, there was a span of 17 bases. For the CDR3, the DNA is TGCGCCAGCAGCCAAGATGACAAAGCCCACAGGGCCCTCCACTTT. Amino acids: CASSQDDKAHRALHF.

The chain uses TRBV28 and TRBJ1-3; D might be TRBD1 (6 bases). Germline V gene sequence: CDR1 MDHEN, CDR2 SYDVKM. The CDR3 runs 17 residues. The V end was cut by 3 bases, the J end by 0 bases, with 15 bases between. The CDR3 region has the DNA TGTGCCAGCAGTTTGGCAGGGGCGCAGAGCTCTGGAAACACCATATATTTT. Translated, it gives CASSLAGAQSSGNTIYF.

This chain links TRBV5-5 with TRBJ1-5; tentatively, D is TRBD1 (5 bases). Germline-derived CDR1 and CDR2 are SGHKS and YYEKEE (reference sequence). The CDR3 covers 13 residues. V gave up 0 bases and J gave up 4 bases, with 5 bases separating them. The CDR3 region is CASSLAGNQPQHF. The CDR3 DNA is TGTGCCAGCAGCTTGGCAGGGAATCAGCCCCAGCATTTT.

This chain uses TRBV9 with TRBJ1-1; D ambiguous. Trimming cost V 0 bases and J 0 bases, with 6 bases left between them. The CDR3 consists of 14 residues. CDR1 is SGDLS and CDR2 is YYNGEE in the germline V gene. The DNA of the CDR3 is TGTGCCAGCAGCGTAGTTCCGGTGAACACTGAAGCTTTCTTT. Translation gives CASSVVPVNTEAFF.

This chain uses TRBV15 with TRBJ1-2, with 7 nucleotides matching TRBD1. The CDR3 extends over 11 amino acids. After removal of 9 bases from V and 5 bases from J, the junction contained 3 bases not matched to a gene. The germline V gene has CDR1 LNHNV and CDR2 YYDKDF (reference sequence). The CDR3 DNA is TGTGCCACAGGGGGCGGTTATGGCTACACCTTC. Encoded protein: CATGGGYGYTF.

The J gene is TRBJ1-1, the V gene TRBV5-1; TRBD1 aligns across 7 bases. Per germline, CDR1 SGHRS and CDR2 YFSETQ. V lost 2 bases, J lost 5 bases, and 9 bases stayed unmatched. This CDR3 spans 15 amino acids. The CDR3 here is CASSFGQEGGTEAFF. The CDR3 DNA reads TGCGCCAGCAGCTTTGGACAGGAGGGGGGAACTGAAGCTTTCTTT.

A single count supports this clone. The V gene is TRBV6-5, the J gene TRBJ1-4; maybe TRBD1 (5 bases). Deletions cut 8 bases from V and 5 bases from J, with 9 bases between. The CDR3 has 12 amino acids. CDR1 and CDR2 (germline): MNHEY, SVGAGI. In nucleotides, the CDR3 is TGTGCCAGCTCACAGGAAAATGAAAAACTGTTTTTT. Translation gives CASSQENEKLFF.

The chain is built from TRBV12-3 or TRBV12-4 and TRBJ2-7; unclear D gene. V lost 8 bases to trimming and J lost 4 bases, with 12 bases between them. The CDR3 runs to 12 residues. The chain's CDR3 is CASGRSFYEQYF. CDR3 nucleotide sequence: TGTGCCAGCGGCCGCAGTTTTTACGAGCAGTACTTC.

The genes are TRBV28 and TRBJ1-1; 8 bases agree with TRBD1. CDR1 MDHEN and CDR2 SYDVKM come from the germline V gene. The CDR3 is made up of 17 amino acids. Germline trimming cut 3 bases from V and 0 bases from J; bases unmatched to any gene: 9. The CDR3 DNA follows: TGTGCCAGCAGTTTCCGTGGGACAGGCGTCTTGAACACTGAAGCTTTCTTT. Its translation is CASSFRGTGVLNTEAFF.

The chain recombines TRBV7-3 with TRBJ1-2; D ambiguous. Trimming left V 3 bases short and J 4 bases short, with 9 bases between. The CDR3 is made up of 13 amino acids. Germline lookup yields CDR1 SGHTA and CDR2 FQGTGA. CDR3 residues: CASSLSGSYGYTF. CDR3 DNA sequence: TGTGCCAGCAGCTTGTCGGGTTCCTATGGCTACACCTTC.

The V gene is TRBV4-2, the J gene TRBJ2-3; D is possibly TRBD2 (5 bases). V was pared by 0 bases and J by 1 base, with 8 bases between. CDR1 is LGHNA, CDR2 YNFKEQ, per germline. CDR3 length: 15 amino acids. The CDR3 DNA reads TGTGCCAGCAGCCAAGAACTGCGGGGCACAGATACGCAGTATTTT. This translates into CASSQELRGTDTQYF.